This T cell receptor beta chain derives from a study of naive and memory T cell subsets. Study findings and constraints: A few larger clonotypes appeared in naive repertoires, especially CD8, possibly memory cells re-expressing CD45RA.

Both TRBC1 and TRBC2 were covered by a beta constant-region primer of two equimolar oligonucleotides. TCRdb used MiXCR to reprocess the UMI-ligation and nested PCR reads, holding one entry per CDR3 protein. Seen here are roughly 140,000 distinct CDR3 sequences, 17% observed once, and the top ten hold about 0.15%. The V segment lost 4 bases and the J segment 4 bases; nucleotides outside the gene matches: 8. This CDR3 is 15 amino acids long. The germline gives CDR1 MGHRA, CDR2 YSYEKL. There are a few counts of this clonotype. Its cognate antigen is unknown. Sequencing was performed on naive CD4+ T cells from blood. This chain joins TRBV4-1 and TRBJ2-7, with TRBD1 identical over 9 bases. This sequence was found in a human donor in good health. CDR3 sequence reads: CASSPQQGAGYEQYF. CDR3 DNA: TGCGCCAGCAGCCCTCAACAGGGGGCGGGTTACGAGCAGTACTTC.